Presented here are 19 T cell receptor beta chains from one specimen sequenced in a study of cytomegalovirus exposure and HLA in healthy donors. In the PCR, 60 Vbeta and 13 Jbeta primers were used. Sequencing was performed with immunoSEQ multiplex PCR; in TCRdb, only in-frame clones are kept and a portion is missing. Among about 160,000 clones, around 84% were seen once, and the ten largest hold about 2.1%. The sequenced sample was PBMCs. The receptors were gathered from a man in his late teens or twenties in good health and CMV-seropositive.

V usage is TRBV6-1 and J usage is TRBJ1-1, with TRBD1 matching over 10 bases. Per germline, CDR1 MNHNS and CDR2 SASEGT. V dropped 5 bases and J dropped 11; count of bases not matched to a gene: 11. This CDR3 is built from 14 residues. The chain's CDR3 is CASSLTGQGLEAFF. CDR3 DNA sequence: TGTGCCAGCAGTCTCACGGGACAGGGGCTCGAGGCTTTCTTT.

This chain joins TRBV2 and TRBJ2-3; D unresolved. CDR1 is SNHLY, CDR2 FYNNEI, per germline. This CDR3 spans 13 amino acids. Trimming removed 1 base at V and 2 bases at J, with 4 bases between. CDR3 loop: CASSEGYTDTQYF. The CDR3 DNA sequence: TGTGCCAGCAGTGAAGGCTACACAGATACGCAGTATTTT.

This sequence joins TRBV15 and TRBJ2-1; 9 bases line up with TRBD1. V lost 3 bases to trimming and J lost 8 bases; unmatched junction nucleotides: 8. The CDR3 has 15 residues. The germline gives CDR1 LNHNV, CDR2 YYDKDF (reference sequence). CDR3 sequence (DNA): TGTGCCACCAGCAGTGGACAGGGGAGGTCTCATGAGCAGTTCTTC. This encodes CATSSGQGRSHEQFF.

This clone has more than one count but fewer than ten. The gene calls are TRBV15 and TRBJ1-1; TRBD1 aligns across 8 bases. The CDR3 has 16 residues. Germline V gene sequence: CDR1 LNHNV, CDR2 YYDKDF (reference sequence). Trimming at V came to 3 bases and at J to 3 bases, leaving 9 bases not matched to a gene. CDR3 residues: CATSSFAQGVDTEAFF. Written as DNA, the CDR3 is TGTGCCACCAGCAGTTTCGCACAGGGGGTGGACACTGAAGCTTTCTTT. Looking up the rest from reference TRBV15 and TRBJ1-1 gives the full variable domain: DAMVIQNPRYQVTQFGKPVTLSCSQTLNHNVMYWYQQKSSQAPKLLFHYYDKDFNNEADTPDNFQSRRPNTSFCFLDIRSPGLGDTAMYLCATSSFAQGVDTEAFFGQGTRLTVV.

The chain carries TRBV9 and TRBJ1-1; D is uncertain. Per germline, CDR1 SGDLS and CDR2 YYNGEE. The length of the CDR3 is 15 residues. V was shortened by 0 bases and J by 4 bases, with 13 bases between the two germline ends. In DNA, the CDR3 is TGTGCCAGCAGCGTAGGCACAGAGCCGAGCACTGAAGCTTTCTTT. Translated, it gives CASSVGTEPSTEAFF.

V usage is TRBV9 and J usage is TRBJ2-2, with D possibly matching TRBD1 (6 bases). Trimming left V 0 bases short and J 5 bases short, with 8 bases between. Germline V gene lookup returns CDR1 SGDLS and CDR2 YYNGEE. This CDR3 comprises 14 residues. CDR3 in amino acids: CASSVGGPTGELFF. CDR3 nucleotides: TGTGCCAGCAGCGTAGGGGGGCCTACCGGGGAGCTGTTTTTT.

The chain couples TRBV11-2 to TRBJ2-1; 12 bases are shared with TRBD1. Germline V gene lookup returns CDR1 SGHAT and CDR2 FQNNGV. The CDR3 sequence is 15 residues long. V lost 5 bases to trimming and J lost 7 bases; unmatched junction nucleotides: 6. CDR3 residues: CASSPPGQGANEQFF. DNA of the CDR3: TGTGCCAGCAGCCCCCCGGGACAGGGGGCTAATGAGCAGTTCTTC.

The J gene is TRBJ2-7, the V gene TRBV7-2; 8 nucleotides agree with TRBD2. V shed 6 bases, J shed 3 bases, and the junction held 10 bases outside the gene matches. Germline CDR1 is SGHTA and CDR2 is FQGNSA. This CDR3 has 15 residues. CDR3: CASSLGLAGIYEQYF. The CDR3 bases are TGTGCCAGCAGTCTAGGGCTAGCGGGTATCTACGAGCAGTACTTC.

This clone has more than one count but fewer than ten. V usage is TRBV2 and J usage is TRBJ2-7, with a possible D match to TRBD2 (6 bases). The CDR3 is 14 amino acids. Germline lookup yields CDR1 SNHLY and CDR2 FYNNEI. Between the trimmed V and J ends, which lost 4 bases and 2 bases, there was a span of 12 bases. The CDR3 loop is CASSVLAGTYEQYF. For the CDR3, the DNA is TGTGCCAGCAGTGTCTTGGCGGGGACCTACGAGCAGTACTTC. Looking up the rest from reference TRBV2 and TRBJ2-7 gives the full variable domain: EPEVTQTPSHQVTQMGQEVILRCVPISNHLYFYWYRQILGQKVEFLVSFYNNEISEKSEIFDDQFSVERPDGSNFTLKIRSTKLEDSAMYFCASSVLAGTYEQYFGPGTRLTVT.

The J gene is TRBJ1-1, the V gene TRBV7-9, with 12 bases identical to TRBD1. The CDR3 is made up of 17 amino acids. Germline V gene data show CDR1 as SEHNR and CDR2 as FQNEAQ (reference sequence). Trimming removed 5 bases from V and 7 bases from J; junction bases left unmatched: 14. The CDR3 loop reads CASSPVGGQGAYGEAFF. Here the CDR3 DNA reads TGTGCCAGCAGCCCCGTAGGGGGACAGGGGGCGTATGGTGAAGCTTTCTTT.

The chain recombines TRBV27 with TRBJ2-1, with 9 bases that match TRBD1. Germline V gene sequence: CDR1 MNHEY, CDR2 SMNVEV (reference sequence). V lost 5 bases, J lost 3 bases, and 8 bases stayed unmatched. This CDR3 contains 16 residues. The chain's CDR3 is CASSLTGTGHYNEQFF. The CDR3 nucleotides read TGTGCCAGCAGTCTCACCGGGACAGGGCACTACAATGAGCAGTTCTTC.

CDR3 bases: TGTGCCAGCAGCAACACCGGGTTGCCCCAGCATTTT. Translating gives CASSNTGLPQHF. The chain links TRBV5-5 to TRBJ1-5; D uncertain. Germline V gene sequence: CDR1 SGHKS, CDR2 YYEKEE (reference sequence). This CDR3 is 12 amino acids long. V lost 4 bases and J lost 9, with 11 bases in between.

The genes are TRBV29-1 and TRBJ1-2, with TRBD1 matching 9 bases. The CDR3 loop spans 12 amino acids. CDR1 is SQVTM, CDR2 ANQGSEA, per germline. The J segment lost 4 bases and the V segment lost 6 bases, leaving 3 bases of the junction unmatched. Here the CDR3 reads CSVGGQGYGYTF. CDR3 bases: TGCAGCGTGGGGGGACAGGGCTATGGCTACACCTTC.

The chain uses TRBV6-5 and TRBJ1-2; no clear D. The germline V gene encodes CDR1 MNHEY and CDR2 SVGAGI. The CDR3 runs to 15 residues. The V end was cut by 0 bases, the J end by 0 bases, with 8 bases between. CDR3 amino acids: CASSYSGRPNYGYTF. The CDR3, as DNA: TGTGCCAGCAGTTACTCAGGCAGGCCTAACTATGGCTACACCTTC.

V is TRBV7-3 and J is TRBJ1-6, with 7 bases identical to TRBD1. CDR3 length: 13 residues. Trimming took 4 bases from V and 11 from J; bases not matched to a gene: 5. Germline values: CDR1 SGHTA, CDR2 FQGTGA. As DNA, the CDR3 is TGTGCCAGCAGCTCACTACAGGGGACACCCCTCCACTTT. Its translation is CASSSLQGTPLHF. Using reference TRBV7-3 and TRBJ1-6 for the parts outside the CDR3, the full variable domain is GAGVSQTPSNKVTEKGKYVELRCDPISGHTALYWYRQSLGQGPEFLIYFQGTGAADDSGLPNDRFFAVRPEGSVSTLKIQRTERGDSAVYLCASSSLQGTPLHFGNGTRLTVT.

This chain uses TRBV7-3 with TRBJ2-7, with TRBD1 identical over 8 bases. The CDR3 is made up of 16 amino acids. Germline V gives CDR1 SGHTA, CDR2 FQGTGA. The ends lost 4 bases at V and 0 bases at J; junction bases unmatched: 8. The chain's CDR3 is CASSSHGQGPSYEQYF. The CDR3 nucleotides are TGTGCCAGCAGCTCACACGGACAGGGACCCTCCTACGAGCAGTACTTC. The full variable domain, in which reference TRBV7-3 and TRBJ2-7 provide the parts outside the CDR3, is GAGVSQTPSNKVTEKGKYVELRCDPISGHTALYWYRQSLGQGPEFLIYFQGTGAADDSGLPNDRFFAVRPEGSVSTLKIQRTERGDSAVYLCASSSHGQGPSYEQYFGPGTRLTVT.

This CDR3 is CAARGSEYYQPQHF. In DNA, the CDR3 is TGTGCCGCGCGGGGTAGCGAATACTATCAGCCCCAGCATTTT. The rearrangement joins TRBV28 to TRBJ1-5, with unresolved D. The CDR3 has 14 residues. The germline CDR1 and CDR2 sequences are MDHEN and SYDVKM. Trimming took 11 bases from V and 5 from J, leaving 19 bases between them.

V gene TRBV11-3 combines with J gene TRBJ1-1; D is unresolved. Trimming took off 3 bases at V and 1 base at J, with 6 bases between the two ends. CDR1 and CDR2 from the germline V gene are SGHNT and YENEEA. CDR3 length: 13 amino acids. The CDR3 DNA reads as TGTGCCAGCAGCTTCTTCAGGAACACTGAAGCTTTCTTT. Translating it yields CASSFFRNTEAFF.

The genes are TRBV29-1 and TRBJ2-7, with 7 bases lining up with TRBD1. After removal of 5 bases from V and 5 bases from J, the junction contained 6 bases not matched to a gene. CDR1 and CDR2 from the germline V gene are SQVTM and ANQGSEA. This CDR3 region has 12 residues. CDR3 in DNA: TGCAGCGTTATACAGGGGAGCAACGAGCAGTACTTC. Translated, it gives CSVIQGSNEQYF.